The rows below give T cell receptor beta chains drawn from one sample of a study of radiotherapy plus CTLA-4 blockade in lung cancer. TCRdb's table, derived via immunoSEQ multiplex PCR, lists solely in-frame clones and lacks some. The sample holds tens of thousands of clones, about 88% seen once. The material sequenced was peripheral blood, taken from a patient treated with radiotherapy plus ipilimumab. These receptors all stem from a human donor with non-small cell lung cancer that progressed on radiotherapy plus ipilimumab. Each CDR3 is given with its conserved first and last residue. The D gene is left open where the match is weak. Size is stated for part of the rows, as once, few or many counts, or as a class when the clone is expanded.

v_gene: TRBV11-3; j_gene: TRBJ2-7; abundance: .; d_gene: TRBD2; CDR3nt: TGTGCCAGCAGCTTAGGGCGGGGGTCCTACGAGCAGTACTTC; CDR3aa: CASSLGRGSYEQYF
v_gene: TRBV6-5; j_gene: TRBJ2-2; abundance: .; d_gene: .; CDR3nt: TGTGCCAGCAGACCTTACACCGGGGAGCTGTTTTTT; CDR3aa: CASRPYTGELFF
v_gene: TRBV2; j_gene: TRBJ2-3; abundance: .; d_gene: TRBD2; CDR3nt: TGTGCCAGCAGCGGGGCGGGGGCAGATACGCAGTATTTT; CDR3aa: CASSGAGADTQYF
v_gene: TRBV29-1; j_gene: TRBJ2-7; abundance: .; d_gene: TRBD2; CDR3nt: TGCAGCGTTGCTAGCGGAATAACCAACGAGCAGTACTTC; CDR3aa: CSVASGITNEQYF
v_gene: TRBV29-1; j_gene: TRBJ2-2; abundance: .; d_gene: .; CDR3nt: TGCAGCGTTGCAGACACCGGGGAGCTGTTTTTT; CDR3aa: CSVADTGELFF
v_gene: TRBV7-3; j_gene: TRBJ1-2; abundance: .; d_gene: .; CDR3nt: TGTGCCAGCAGCTTAAATGAGGAGTGGGGCAGCCCTAACTATGGCTACACCTTC; CDR3aa: CASSLNEEWGSPNYGYTF
v_gene: TRBV7-2; j_gene: TRBJ1-2; abundance: few; d_gene: TRBD1; CDR3nt: TGTGCCAGCAGCTTTAGCCGTGGGACAGGGGGTCCCCGGTATGGCTACACCTTC; CDR3aa: CASSFSRGTGGPRYGYTF
v_gene: TRBV2; j_gene: TRBJ2-7; abundance: .; d_gene: TRBD1; CDR3nt: TGTGCCAGCAGCCATGACAGGGCTAAGCAGTACTTC; CDR3aa: CASSHDRAKQYF
v_gene: TRBV6-5; j_gene: TRBJ2-2; abundance: .; d_gene: TRBD2; CDR3nt: TGTGCCAGCAGTAGTAGCGGGGCGAACACCGGGGAGCTGTTTTTT; CDR3aa: CASSSSGANTGELFF
v_gene: TRBV5-1; j_gene: TRBJ2-7; abundance: .; d_gene: TRBD1; CDR3nt: TGCGCCAGCAGCTTGGGACAGGGTATCTCCTACGAGCAGTACTTC; CDR3aa: CASSLGQGISYEQYF
v_gene: TRBV15; j_gene: TRBJ2-7; abundance: few; d_gene: TRBD1; CDR3nt: TGTGCCACCAGCAAGGACAGGGCCTACTACGAGCAGTACTTC; CDR3aa: CATSKDRAYYEQYF
v_gene: TRBV30; j_gene: TRBJ2-2; abundance: .; d_gene: TRBD1; CDR3nt: TGTGCCCGGGGTCCCGGGACAGGGGCCACCGGGGAGCTGTTTTTT; CDR3aa: CARGPGTGATGELFF
v_gene: TRBV18; j_gene: TRBJ1-1; abundance: .; d_gene: TRBD1; CDR3nt: TGTGCCAGCTCACTAACCGGGACAGGGGGCGGGGGCACTGAAGCTTTCTTT; CDR3aa: CASSLTGTGGGGTEAFF
v_gene: TRBV7-2; j_gene: TRBJ2-7; abundance: .; d_gene: .; CDR3nt: TGTGCCAGCAGGAAGGAGGTAGCGGCCTTTGACGAGCAGTACTTC; CDR3aa: CASRKEVAAFDEQYF
v_gene: TRBV5-1; j_gene: TRBJ2-5; abundance: .; d_gene: TRBD1; CDR3nt: TGCGCCAGCAGCTCACAGGGGGCGAGAGAGACCCAGTACTTC; CDR3aa: CASSSQGARETQYF
v_gene: TRBV2; j_gene: TRBJ2-3; abundance: once; d_gene: TRBD1; CDR3nt: TGTGCCAGCAGTGGGCAAACAGGGGGCACAGATACGCAGTATTTT; CDR3aa: CASSGQTGGTDTQYF
v_gene: TRBV5-1; j_gene: TRBJ2-7; abundance: .; d_gene: TRBD2; CDR3nt: TGCGCCAGCAGCTTGGGGCTAGCGGGATTGTACGAGCAGTACTTC; CDR3aa: CASSLGLAGLYEQYF
v_gene: TRBV21-1; j_gene: TRBJ2-7; abundance: few; d_gene: .; CDR3nt: TGTGCCAGCAGCCTAACCGGACTAGCGGGACCGAGCTCCTACGAGCAGTACTTC; CDR3aa: CASSLTGLAGPSSYEQYF
v_gene: TRBV5-1; j_gene: TRBJ2-1; abundance: .; d_gene: TRBD2; CDR3nt: TGCGCCAGCACTTTGGGTAGCGGGATAAATGGCAATGAGCAGTTCTTC; CDR3aa: CASTLGSGINGNEQFF
v_gene: TRBV7-9; j_gene: TRBJ1-2; abundance: once; d_gene: .; CDR3nt: TGTGCCAGCAGCTTACGTACGGGGCTCGGGTACCGCCGCTACACCTTC; CDR3aa: CASSLRTGLGYRRYTF
v_gene: TRBV7-2; j_gene: TRBJ1-1; abundance: once; d_gene: .; CDR3nt: TGTGCCAGCAGCTTAGGGGGGGGATTACCTGAAGCTTTCTTT; CDR3aa: CASSLGGGLPEAFF
v_gene: TRBV19; j_gene: TRBJ1-5; abundance: once; d_gene: TRBD1; CDR3nt: TGTGCCAGTAGTTACGACAGGGTCGCGGCGAGCAATCAGCCCCAGCATTTT; CDR3aa: CASSYDRVAASNQPQHF
v_gene: TRBV6-6; j_gene: TRBJ2-1; abundance: .; d_gene: .; CDR3nt: TGTGCCAGCAGTTACTCCCTCGGGAACAATGAGCAGTTCTTC; CDR3aa: CASSYSLGNNEQFF
v_gene: TRBV9; j_gene: TRBJ1-4; abundance: .; d_gene: .; CDR3nt: TGTGCCAGCAGCGTAGGGGGGAGCAGAAATGAAAAACTGTTTTTT; CDR3aa: CASSVGGSRNEKLFF
v_gene: TRBV6-5; j_gene: TRBJ2-1; abundance: .; d_gene: .; CDR3nt: TGTGCCAGCAGTGAGTCATTGAGAGGTGAGCAGTTCTTC; CDR3aa: CASSESLRGEQFF
v_gene: TRBV4-1; j_gene: TRBJ1-2; abundance: .; d_gene: .; CDR3nt: TGCGCCAGCAGCCAAGAGCCGAGGGTCGACTATGGCTACACCTTC; CDR3aa: CASSQEPRVDYGYTF
v_gene: TRBV29-1; j_gene: TRBJ2-7; abundance: .; d_gene: .; CDR3nt: TGCAGCGTTGATCAGGGTACCTACGAGCAGTACTTC; CDR3aa: CSVDQGTYEQYF
v_gene: TRBV7-2; j_gene: TRBJ2-7; abundance: .; d_gene: TRBD2; CDR3nt: TGTGCCAGCAGCTTAGCTAGCGGGATTGTCGACGAGCAGTACTTC; CDR3aa: CASSLASGIVDEQYF
v_gene: TRBV20-1; j_gene: TRBJ1-4; abundance: once; d_gene: TRBD1; CDR3nt: TGCAGGACAGGGGAGAATGGGAAACTGTTTTTT; CDR3aa: CRTGENGKLFF